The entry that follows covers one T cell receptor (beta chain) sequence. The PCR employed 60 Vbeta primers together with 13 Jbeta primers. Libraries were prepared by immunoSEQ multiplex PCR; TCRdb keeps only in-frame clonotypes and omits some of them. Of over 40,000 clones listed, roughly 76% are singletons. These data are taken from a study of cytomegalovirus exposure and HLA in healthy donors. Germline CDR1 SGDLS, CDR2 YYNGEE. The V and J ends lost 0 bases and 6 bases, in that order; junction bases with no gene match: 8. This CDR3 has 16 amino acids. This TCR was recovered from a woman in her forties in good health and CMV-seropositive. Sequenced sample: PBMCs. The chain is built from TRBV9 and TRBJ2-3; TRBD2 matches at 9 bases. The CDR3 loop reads CASSVDGGGAPDTQYF. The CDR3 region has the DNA TGTGCCAGCAGCGTAGATGGCGGGGGGGCACCCGATACGCAGTATTTT.